This TCR beta chain originates from a study of T cell changes during pregnancy in multiple sclerosis. This clone was detected once. Trimming cost V 6 bases and J 0 bases; bases outside gene matches: 3. This CDR3 has 15 amino acids. CDR1 and CDR2 from the germline V gene are MDHEN and SYDVKM. TCRdb's table, derived via immunoSEQ multiplex PCR, lists solely in-frame clones and lacks some. Here the sample spans about 67,000 clones, roughly 94% being singletons. This sequence originates from a female donor with multiple sclerosis, enrolled in a pregnancy study. V usage is TRBV28 and J usage is TRBJ1-5; 9 nucleotides match TRBD1. Material: peripheral blood, obtained after pregnancy. The CDR3 DNA follows: TGTGCCAGCAGGGGGACAGGGCCTAGCAATCAGCCCCAGCATTTT. Amino acids: CASRGTGPSNQPQHF.